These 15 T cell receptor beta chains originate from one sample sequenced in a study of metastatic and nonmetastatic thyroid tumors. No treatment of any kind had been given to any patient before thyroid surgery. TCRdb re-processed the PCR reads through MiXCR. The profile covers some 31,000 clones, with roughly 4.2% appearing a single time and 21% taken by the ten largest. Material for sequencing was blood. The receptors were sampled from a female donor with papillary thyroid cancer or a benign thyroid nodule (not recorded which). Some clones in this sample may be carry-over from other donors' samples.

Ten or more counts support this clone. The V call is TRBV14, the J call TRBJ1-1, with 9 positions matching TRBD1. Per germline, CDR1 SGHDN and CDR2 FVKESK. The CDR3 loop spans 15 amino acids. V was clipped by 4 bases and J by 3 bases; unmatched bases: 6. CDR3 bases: TGTGCCAGCAGCCTGGGACAGGGCGGGGACACTGAAGCTTTCTTT. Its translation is CASSLGQGGDTEAFF.

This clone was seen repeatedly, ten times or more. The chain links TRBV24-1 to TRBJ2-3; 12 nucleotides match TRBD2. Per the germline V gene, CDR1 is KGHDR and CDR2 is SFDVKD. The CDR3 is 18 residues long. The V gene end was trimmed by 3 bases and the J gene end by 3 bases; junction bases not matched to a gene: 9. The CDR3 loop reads CATSDPRGLAGRTDTQYF. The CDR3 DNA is TGTGCCACCAGTGATCCCCGAGGACTAGCGGGAAGAACAGATACGCAGTATTTT.

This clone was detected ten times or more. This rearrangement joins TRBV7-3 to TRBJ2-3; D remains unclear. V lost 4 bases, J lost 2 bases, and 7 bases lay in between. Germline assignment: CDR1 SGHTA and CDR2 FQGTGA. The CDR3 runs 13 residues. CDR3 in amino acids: CASSSFNTDTQYF. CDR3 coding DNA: TGTGCCAGCAGCTCCTTTAACACAGATACGCAGTATTTT.

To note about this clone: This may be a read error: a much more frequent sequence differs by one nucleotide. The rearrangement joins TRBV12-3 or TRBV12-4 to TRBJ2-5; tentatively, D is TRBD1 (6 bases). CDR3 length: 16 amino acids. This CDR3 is CASSWFGTSYQENQYF. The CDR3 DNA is TGTGCCAGCAGTTGGTTCGGGACATCGTACCAAGAGAACCAGTACTTC.

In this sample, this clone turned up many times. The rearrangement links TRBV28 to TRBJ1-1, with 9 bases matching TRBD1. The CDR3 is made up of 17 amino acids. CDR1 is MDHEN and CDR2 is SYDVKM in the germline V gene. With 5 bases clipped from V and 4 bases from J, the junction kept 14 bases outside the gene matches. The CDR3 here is CASSPPGTGFVGTEAFF. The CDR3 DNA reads TGTGCCAGCAGTCCACCCGGGACAGGGTTTGTCGGCACTGAAGCTTTCTTT.

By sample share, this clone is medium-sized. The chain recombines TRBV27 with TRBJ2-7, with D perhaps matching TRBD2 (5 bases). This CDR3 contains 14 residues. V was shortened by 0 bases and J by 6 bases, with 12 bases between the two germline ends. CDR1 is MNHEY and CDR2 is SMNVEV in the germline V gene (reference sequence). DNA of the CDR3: TGTGCCAGCAGTTTATCACGGACTGAAAGCGAGCAGTACTTC. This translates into CASSLSRTESEQYF.

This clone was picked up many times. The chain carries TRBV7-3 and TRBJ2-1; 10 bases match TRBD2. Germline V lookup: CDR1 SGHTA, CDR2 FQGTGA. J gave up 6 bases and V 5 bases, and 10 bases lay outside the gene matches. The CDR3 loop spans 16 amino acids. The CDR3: CASSVQSGRALNEQFF. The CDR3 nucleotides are TGTGCCAGCAGCGTTCAAAGCGGGAGGGCCCTCAATGAGCAGTTCTTC.

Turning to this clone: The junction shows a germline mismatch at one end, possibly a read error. The CDR3 loop reads CASSDSTSNEQFF. Written as DNA, the CDR3 is TGTGCCAGCAGTGACTCGACTAGCAATGAGCAGTTCTTC. The V and J genes are TRBV6-2 or TRBV6-3 and TRBJ2-1, with D perhaps matching TRBD2 (6 bases). Germline V lookup: CDR1 MNHEY, CDR2 SVGEGT. The CDR3 length is 13 residues.

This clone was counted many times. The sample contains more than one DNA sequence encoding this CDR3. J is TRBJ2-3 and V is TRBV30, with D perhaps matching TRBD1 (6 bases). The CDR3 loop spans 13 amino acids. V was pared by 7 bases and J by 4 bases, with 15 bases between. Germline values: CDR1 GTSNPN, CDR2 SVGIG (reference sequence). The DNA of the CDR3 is TGTGCCTTGGAGAAACAGGGAGCAGATACGCAGTATTTT. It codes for CALEKQGADTQYF.

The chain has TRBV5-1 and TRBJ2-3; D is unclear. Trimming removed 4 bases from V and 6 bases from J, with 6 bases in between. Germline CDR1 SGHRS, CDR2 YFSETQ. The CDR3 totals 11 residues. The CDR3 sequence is CASSGEDTQYF. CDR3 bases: TGCGCCAGCAGCGGTGAGGATACGCAGTATTTT. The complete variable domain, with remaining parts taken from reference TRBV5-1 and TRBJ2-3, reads KAGVTQTPRYLIKTRGQQVTLSCSPISGHRSVSWYQQTPGQGLQFLFEYFSETQRNKGNFPGRFSGRQFSNSRSEMNVSTLELGDSALYLCASSGEDTQYFGPGTRLTVL.

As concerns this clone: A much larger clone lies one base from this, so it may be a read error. This CDR3 is CASSPRQGLSGNTTYF. As DNA, the CDR3 is TGTGCCAGCTCACCACGACAGGGCCTCTCTGGAAACACCACATATTTT. The chain couples TRBV18 to TRBJ1-3; the match to TRBD1 covers 7 bases. This CDR3 is built from 16 residues. The germline V gene has CDR1 KGHSH and CDR2 LQKENI.

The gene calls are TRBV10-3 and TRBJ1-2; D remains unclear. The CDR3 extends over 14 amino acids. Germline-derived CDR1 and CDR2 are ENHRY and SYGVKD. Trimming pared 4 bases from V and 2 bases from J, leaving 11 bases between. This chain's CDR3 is CAISGAANNYGYTF. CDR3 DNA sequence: TGTGCCATCAGTGGAGCAGCAAACAACTATGGCTACACCTTC.

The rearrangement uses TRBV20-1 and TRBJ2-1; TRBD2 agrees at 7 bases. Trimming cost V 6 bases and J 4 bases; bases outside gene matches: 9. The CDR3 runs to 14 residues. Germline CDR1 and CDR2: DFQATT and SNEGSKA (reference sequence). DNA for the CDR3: TGCAGTGCCTATGCGGTACTAGCGTACAATGAGCAGTTCTTC. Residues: CSAYAVLAYNEQFF.

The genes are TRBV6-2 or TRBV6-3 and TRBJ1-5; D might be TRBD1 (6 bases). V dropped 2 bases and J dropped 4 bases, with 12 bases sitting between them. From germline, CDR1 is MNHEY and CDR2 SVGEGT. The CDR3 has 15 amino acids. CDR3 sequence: CASSYPDSKNQPQHF. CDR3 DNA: TGTGCCAGCAGTTACCCGGACAGCAAGAATCAGCCCCAGCATTTT.

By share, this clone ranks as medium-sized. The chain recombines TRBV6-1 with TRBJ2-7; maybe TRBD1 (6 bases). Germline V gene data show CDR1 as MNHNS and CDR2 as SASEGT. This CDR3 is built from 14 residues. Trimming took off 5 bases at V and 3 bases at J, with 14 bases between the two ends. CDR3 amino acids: CASSYQGPDYEQYF. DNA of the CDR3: TGTGCCAGCAGTTATCAGGGGCCCGACTACGAGCAGTACTTC.